This T cell receptor (beta chain) derives from a study of CD8+ T cells in alopecia areata. Study findings and constraints: Sequencing of scalp tissue also captures the resident alphabeta T cells of normal skin. Lesional tissue from the scalp (especially in alopecia totalis/universalis) showed higher clonality than normal scalp.

Sequencing relied on a cDNA template that was reverse transcribed from extracted RNA. Generated by immunoSEQ multiplex PCR, the TCRdb table keeps only in-frame clones and is missing some. Of roughly 14,000 clones listed, 50% to 60% were seen once; the top ten hold approximately 11%. Trimming took off 5 bases at V and 8 bases at J, with 13 bases between the two ends. This CDR3 is 13 amino acids long. Germline lookup yields CDR1 SGHTA and CDR2 FQGNSA. As concerns this clone: Its cognate antigen is unknown.

In alopecia areata patients, both lesional scalp punch biopsies and peripheral blood were collected. The sequence was collected from a human donor with alopecia areata. The source was skin, collected at week 0. The rearrangement uses TRBV7-2 and TRBJ2-1; TRBD2 might be the D (6 bases). This CDR3 reads CASSPRSGDEQFF. CDR3 nucleotide sequence: TGTGCCAGCAGCCCAAGATCGGGGGATGAGCAGTTCTTC.